The 21 T cell receptor beta chains presented below share a single source sample, sequenced in a study of shared clonotypes between healthy human individuals. Only in-frame clones appear in the TCRdb table, and some are missing; sequencing was by immunoSEQ multiplex PCR. Among about a million clones listed, about 74% were seen once. Sequencing input: memory CD4+ T cells sorted from blood. The subset was: CD45RA-negative fraction. The receptor set was obtained from a man between 18 and 35 years old in good health.

The chain combines TRBV15 with TRBJ2-7, with D uncertain. V lost 0 bases to trimming and J lost 4 bases, with 4 bases between them. This CDR3 contains 12 residues. The germline CDR1 and CDR2 sequences are LNHNV and YYDKDF (reference sequence). CDR3 region: CATSRDYYEQYF. Written as DNA, the CDR3 is TGTGCCACCAGCAGAGACTATTACGAGCAGTACTTC.

The chain uses TRBV5-5 and TRBJ2-7; D ambiguous. Germline V gives CDR1 SGHKS, CDR2 YYEKEE (reference sequence). V lost 2 bases, J lost 10 bases, and 16 bases lay in between. This CDR3 is 13 amino acids long. CDR3 protein: CASSLGPLNRQYF. CDR3 nucleotides: TGTGCCAGCAGCTTAGGCCCGCTAAATCGCCAGTACTTC.

This chain connects TRBV5-1 to TRBJ2-3; D is unclear. Deletions cut 3 bases from V and 4 bases from J, with 18 bases between. CDR3 length equals 16 residues. In germline, CDR1 is SGHRS, CDR2 YFSETQ. CDR3 nucleotides: TGCGCCAGCAGCTACGACCTGGCACGAACGGCAGATACGCAGTATTTT. Translating it yields CASSYDLARTADTQYF.

The chain employs TRBV10-3 and TRBJ2-5; perhaps TRBD1 as D (6 bases). Germline values: CDR1 ENHRY, CDR2 SYGVKD. This CDR3 spans 15 amino acids. The V and J ends lost 0 bases and 2 bases respectively, with 10 bases between them. The CDR3: CAISESRQAQETQYF. CDR3 sequence (DNA): TGTGCCATCAGTGAGTCTAGACAGGCTCAAGAGACCCAGTACTTC.

The chain couples TRBV21-1 to TRBJ1-3; the table's D call, TRBD1, was not checked against the DNA. TRBV21-1 is tagged as a pseudogene. CDR3 length: 16 amino acids. CDR3 sequence: CASSQTQGWGGNTIYF. In DNA form, the CDR3 reads TGTGCCAGCAGCCAAACCCAGGGGTGGGGTGGAAACACCATATATTTT.

V gene TRBV19 combines with J gene TRBJ1-6; D not certain. From germline, CDR1 is LNHDA and CDR2 SQIVND (reference sequence). The CDR3 consists of 14 residues. V was pared by 8 bases and J by 9 bases, with 17 bases between. The CDR3 loop is CASGNDPVSSPLHF. In nucleotides, the CDR3 is TGTGCCAGTGGAAATGACCCAGTCAGTTCACCCCTCCACTTT.

This clone was counted between two and nine times. The CDR3 loop is CASSSGQALYSEPQHF. In nucleotides, the CDR3 is TGTGCCAGCAGTTCTGGCCAGGCTTTATACTCGGAGCCCCAGCATTTT. The chain recombines TRBV28 with TRBJ1-5; D is uncertain. The germline gives CDR1 MDHEN, CDR2 SYDVKM. There are 16 residues in the CDR3. V dropped 4 bases and J dropped 8 bases, with 21 bases sitting between them.

The V and J genes are TRBV30 and TRBJ2-7; TRBD2 is a possible D gene (5 bases). Germline values: CDR1 GTSNPN, CDR2 SVGIG (reference sequence). This CDR3 contains 13 residues. Trimming cost V 1 base and J 3 bases, with 10 bases left between them. The CDR3 spells CAWSGGGHYEQYF. The CDR3 region has the DNA TGTGCCTGGAGTGGTGGCGGGCACTACGAGCAGTACTTC.

This clone was counted only a few times. The rearrangement links TRBV5-5 to TRBJ2-7; D not certain. Between the trimmed V and J ends, which lost 0 bases and 3 bases, there was a span of 10 bases. Germline lookup yields CDR1 SGHKS and CDR2 YYEKEE (reference sequence). CDR3 length: 14 amino acids. The CDR3 region has the DNA TGTGCCAGCAGCTTGGTTTGGGAAGGCTACGAGCAGTACTTC. This encodes CASSLVWEGYEQYF. Supplemented by reference TRBV5-5 and TRBJ2-7, the full variable domain reads DAGVTQSPTHLIKTRGQQVTLRCSPISGHKSVSWYQQVLGQGPQFIFQYYEKEERGRGNFPDRFSARQFPNYSSELNVNALLLGDSALYLCASSLVWEGYEQYFGPGTRLTVT.

The chain employs TRBV29-1 and TRBJ1-2; TRBD1 matches 10 bases. Germline CDR1 and CDR2: SQVTM and ANQGSEA. Unmatched junction bases numbered 7, after V lost 5 bases and J lost 7 bases. The CDR3 is 13 amino acids. The CDR3 loop is CSVQDRGKRGYTF. The CDR3 DNA reads TGCAGCGTTCAGGACAGGGGGAAACGTGGCTACACCTTC.

With respect to this clone: A far larger clone is off by one base, so a read error is likely. The CDR3 is CASSIGTGTYNEQFF. CDR3 sequence (DNA): TGTGCCAGCAGCATTGGGACAGGGACCTACAATGAGCAGTTCTTC. The genes are TRBV7-2 and TRBJ2-1, with 9 bases matching TRBD1. Trimming took 5 bases from V and 2 from J; bases not matched to a gene: 4. The CDR3 covers 15 residues. Germline-derived CDR1 and CDR2 are SGHTA and FQGNSA. The full variable domain, in which reference TRBV7-2 and TRBJ2-1 provide the parts outside the CDR3, is GAGVSQSPSNKVTEKGKDVELRCDPISGHTALYWYRQSLGQGLEFLIYFQGNSAPDKSGLPSDRFSAERTGGSVSTLTIQRTQQEDSAVYLCASSIGTGTYNEQFFGPGTRLTVL.

This rearrangement joins TRBV7-2 to TRBJ2-2, with 9 positions matching TRBD2. The CDR3 runs 17 residues. The V gene end was trimmed by 1 base and the J gene end by 6 bases; junction bases not matched to a gene: 9. CDR1 and CDR2 from the germline V gene are SGHTA and FQGNSA. The chain's CDR3 is CASSLGTSVGISGELFF. The CDR3 DNA follows: TGTGCCAGCAGCTTAGGGACTAGCGTCGGTATATCCGGGGAGCTGTTTTTT.

The chain is built from TRBV2 and TRBJ1-1; possible D gene TRBD1, 6 bases. The CDR3 consists of 16 residues. Germline assignment: CDR1 SNHLY and CDR2 FYNNEI. V gave up 6 bases and J gave up 5 bases, with 22 bases separating them. The CDR3 DNA is TGTGCCAGCAGCATAAGGGGGGCGCTTGGGGGTACTGAAGCTTTCTTT. Translation gives CASSIRGALGGTEAFF.

The rearrangement links TRBV5-1 to TRBJ2-2; 7 bases map to TRBD1. With V trimmed by 7 bases and J by 5 bases, 11 bases remained unmatched. The V gene's germline CDR1 is SGHRS and CDR2 YFSETQ. This CDR3 is 15 amino acids long. The CDR3 bases are TGCGCCAGCGCCGTTACAGGGGTTTCGACCGGGGAGCTGTTTTTT. This gives the protein CASAVTGVSTGELFF.

CDR3 region: CASSWDYRPYNEQFF. For the CDR3, the DNA is TGTGCCAGCAGCTGGGACTATCGCCCTTACAATGAGCAGTTCTTC. The chain uses TRBV5-4 and TRBJ2-1; 7 bases agree with TRBD2. V lost 3 bases and J lost 4; bases outside the gene matches: 7. This CDR3 is built from 15 residues. CDR1 and CDR2 from the germline V gene are SGHNT and YYREEE (reference sequence).

The gene calls are TRBV5-1 and TRBJ2-1, with D possibly being TRBD2 (6 bases). The length of the CDR3 is 15 residues. Germline assignment: CDR1 SGHRS and CDR2 YFSETQ. Trimming removed 1 base at V and 6 bases at J, with 14 bases between. DNA of the CDR3: TGCGCCAGCAGCTTGATGCCAGCCGGGGGCAATGAGCAGTTCTTC. Its translation: CASSLMPAGGNEQFF.

V and J are TRBV19 and TRBJ1-1; the D is unclear. Looked up from germline, CDR1 is LNHDA and CDR2 is SQIVND (reference sequence). The CDR3 runs 14 residues. V was cut by 6 bases and J by 0 bases, with 11 bases left in between. The CDR3, as DNA: TGTGCCAGTAGCCTATCGGCGGTGAACACTGAAGCTTTCTTT. As protein: CASSLSAVNTEAFF.

The rearrangement joins TRBV28 to TRBJ2-7; 7 nucleotides align to TRBD1. The CDR3 contains 12 residues. J was trimmed by 10 bases and V by 5 bases; bases with no gene match: 8. Germline V gene lookup returns CDR1 MDHEN and CDR2 SYDVKM. This CDR3 is CASSVRDSKQYF. CDR3 nucleotide sequence: TGTGCCAGCAGTGTCCGGGACAGCAAACAGTACTTC. Full variable domain (rest looked up from reference TRBV28 and TRBJ2-7): DVKVTQSSRYLVKRTGEKVFLECVQDMDHENMFWYRQDPGLGLRLIYFSYDVKMKEKGDIPEGYSVSREKKERFSLILESASTNQTSMYLCASSVRDSKQYFGPGTRLTVT.

V and J are TRBV19 and TRBJ2-1; maybe TRBD2 (6 bases). The ends were cut back, 10 bases at V and 4 bases at J, with 14 bases in the middle. CDR3 length: 13 amino acids. Germline CDR1 is LNHDA and CDR2 is SQIVND (reference sequence). For the CDR3, the DNA is TGTGCCACAGAAGGAGGGAAGTACAATGAGCAGTTCTTC. Its protein is CATEGGKYNEQFF.

The chain joins TRBV7-9 to TRBJ1-1; no definite D call. V shed 1 base and J shed 2 bases, with 11 bases lying between them. Per the germline V gene, CDR1 is SEHNR and CDR2 is FQNEAQ (reference sequence). This CDR3 comprises 15 residues. The DNA for the CDR3 is TGTGCCAGCAGCTTAGAGGCACAGAGAAACACTGAAGCTTTCTTT. It encodes CASSLEAQRNTEAFF.

The DNA of the CDR3 is TGCGCCAGCAGTGTGGGCCTCGGTCCCAATGAGCAGTTCTTC. Its translation: CASSVGLGPNEQFF. J is TRBJ2-1 and V is TRBV10-1; no clear D gene. The V and J ends lost 4 bases and 6 bases respectively, with 13 bases between them. Per the germline V gene, CDR1 is WNHNN and CDR2 is SYGVQD (reference sequence). CDR3 size: 14 residues.